This entry describes one TCR beta chain. Its matching antigen is unknown. TCRdb keeps only in-frame clones here, not all; method: immunoSEQ multiplex PCR. The sample carries about 59,000 clones, around 90% recorded once. Specified time point: baseline, week 1 (first vaccination visit). The treatment is: pre-vaccination baseline after standard-of-care therapy. Each tumor in the donors was a new WHO grade 3 or 4 astrocytoma, IDH1-mutant and ATRX-lost. V shed 6 bases and J 5 bases; nucleotides not matched to a gene: 8. The germline V gene encodes CDR1 SNHLY and CDR2 FYNNEI. The CDR3 has 14 residues. This record belongs to a study of a mutant IDH1 vaccine in newly diagnosed glioma. Looking at the study overall: Treated patients, 62.5% male and roughly 38% female, averaged 40.4 years of age. Earlier therapy was either radiotherapy, temozolomide, or both, and most got both. Overall study results and limits: Top peripheral T cell clonotype shifts appeared unrelated to pseudoprogression.

The specimen comprised PBMCs, sampled from a glioma patient treated with radiotherapy, temozolomide or both. The TCR comes from a man in his fifties or sixties with glioma. The rearrangement links TRBV2 to TRBJ1-1; TRBD1 matches at 8 bases. The CDR3 coding sequence is TGTGCCAGCAGAAACCAGGGGGCCGGGACTGAAGCTTTCTTT. Protein: CASRNQGAGTEAFF.